A single sample is the source of the 30 T cell receptor beta chains below, sequenced in a study of shared clonotypes between healthy human individuals. The data were produced by immunoSEQ multiplex PCR, yet TCRdb's version contains in-frame clones alone and is incomplete. There are over 400,000 clones in the sample; approximately 78% occur only once, and around 12% lies in the top ten. Specimen: PBMCs. Source of these receptors: a woman aged 40 to 50 in good health. Some clones in this sample may be carry-over from other donors' samples.

This clone was observed many times. This sample includes further DNA sequences coding for the same CDR3. The chain links TRBV30 to TRBJ1-5, with unresolved D. Germline CDR1 and CDR2: GTSNPN and SVGIG (reference sequence). The CDR3 totals 15 residues. V was clipped by 2 bases and J by 2 bases, with 13 bases between them. The CDR3 DNA follows: TGTGCCTGGAGTCGAGGAGTTGGTGGCAATCAGCCCCAGCATTTT. Its protein is CAWSRGVGGNQPQHF.

CDR3 region: CASSLSFTPYEQYF. Here the CDR3 DNA reads TGCGCCAGCAGCTTGTCGTTTACGCCTTACGAGCAGTACTTC. This chain uses TRBV5-1 with TRBJ2-7; no clear D. The CDR3 has 14 residues. V lost 1 base and J 4 bases, leaving 12 bases between the germline ends. Germline V CDR1 and CDR2: SGHRS, YFSETQ.

This clone came up a few times. V is TRBV7-8 and J is TRBJ2-2; D may be TRBD2 (6 bases). Trimming pared 9 bases from V and 4 bases from J, leaving 15 bases between. CDR3 length: 14 amino acids. CDR1 SGHVS and CDR2 FQNEAQ come from the germline V gene. CDR3 residues: CASDGGTPTGELFF. The CDR3 bases are TGTGCCAGTGACGGGGGAACCCCCACCGGGGAGCTGTTTTTT.

Turning to this clone: With only one base between it and a far larger clone, this is likely a read error. The sample has other DNA sequences that encode this CDR3 too. J is TRBJ1-1 and V is TRBV30; no definite D call. This CDR3 is built from 14 residues. The V gene's germline CDR1 is GTSNPN and CDR2 SVGIG (reference sequence). The CDR3 sequence: CAWSVRGINTEAFF. In DNA, the CDR3 is TGTGCTTGGAGTGTGAGAGGGATAAACACTGAAGCTTTCTTT.

The chain employs TRBV29-1 and TRBJ2-3; 8 bases fit TRBD1. The V gene end was trimmed by 4 bases and the J gene end by 0 bases; junction bases not matched to a gene: 6. The CDR3 runs to 15 residues. Germline V gene sequence: CDR1 SQVTM, CDR2 ANQGSEA. CDR3 in DNA: TGCAGCGTTGCTGAGACAGGGGATAGCACAGATACGCAGTATTTT. It specifies CSVAETGDSTDTQYF.

This chain connects TRBV15 to TRBJ1-3; the D is unclear. V shed 1 base and J shed 2 bases, with 6 bases lying between them. Germline CDR1 is LNHNV and CDR2 is YYDKDF (reference sequence). The CDR3 totals 14 residues. CDR3 sequence: CATSRGETGNTIYF. The CDR3 nucleotides read TGTGCCACCAGCAGAGGGGAGACTGGAAACACCATATATTTT.

The CDR3 nucleotides read TGTGCCAGCAGCCCACCCCCCGGGAACACCGGGGAGCTGTTTTTT. Its protein product is CASSPPPGNTGELFF. J is TRBJ2-2 and V is TRBV9; D is unresolved. CDR1 and CDR2 from the germline V gene are SGDLS and YYNGEE. Trimming stripped 4 bases from V and 1 base from J, with 11 bases between. The CDR3 runs 15 residues.

J is TRBJ1-4 and V is TRBV28; D gene ambiguous. Trimming removed 6 bases from V and 0 bases from J, with 11 bases in between. The CDR3 is made up of 15 amino acids. Germline V CDR1 and CDR2: MDHEN, SYDVKM. CDR3 loop: CASSPATTTNEKLFF. The CDR3 DNA is TGTGCCAGCAGCCCAGCTACCACAACTAATGAAAAACTGTTTTTT.

This chain's CDR3 is CASSWQGGEGNTIYF. The CDR3 DNA follows: TGTGCCAGCAGCTGGCAGGGGGGGGAAGGAAACACCATATATTTT. J is TRBJ1-3 and V is TRBV7-2, with TRBD1 matching over 7 bases. CDR1 is SGHTA and CDR2 is FQGNSA in the germline V gene. V lost 4 bases, J lost 4 bases, and 7 bases stayed unmatched. This CDR3 comprises 15 residues.

The V call is TRBV2, the J call TRBJ2-7; TRBD1 agrees at 9 bases. Germline V gene sequence: CDR1 SNHLY, CDR2 FYNNEI. The V gene end was trimmed by 1 base and the J gene end by 3 bases; junction bases not matched to a gene: 1. This CDR3 region has 14 residues. The CDR3 coding sequence is TGTGCCAGCAGTGAAGAGACAGGGGGCTACGAGCAGTACTTC. Its protein product is CASSEETGGYEQYF. Complete variable domain (other parts from reference TRBV2 and TRBJ2-7): EPEVTQTPSHQVTQMGQEVILRCVPISNHLYFYWYRQILGQKVEFLVSFYNNEISEKSEIFDDQFSVERPDGSNFTLKIRSTKLEDSAMYFCASSEETGGYEQYFGPGTRLTVT.

The V and J genes are TRBV29-1 and TRBJ2-7; 8 bases are shared with TRBD2. Germline V CDR1 and CDR2: SQVTM, ANQGSEA. After removal of 6 bases from V and 6 bases from J, the junction contained 10 bases not matched to a gene. This CDR3 has 13 residues. CDR3 nucleotide sequence: TGCAGCGTCGCACTCCGGGAGGGTACCGAGCAGTACTTC. Its protein is CSVALREGTEQYF.

The gene calls are TRBV21-1 and TRBJ2-7; TRBD1, as called in the table, went unchecked against the DNA. TRBV21-1 is annotated as a pseudogene. CDR3 length equals 14 residues. In DNA, the CDR3 is TGTGCCAGCAGCAACGGGACAGCCGGGAACGAGCAGTACTTC. Its protein is CASSNGTAGNEQYF.

CDR3 amino acids: CASSQDRTSTQYF. In DNA, the CDR3 is TGTGCCAGCAGCCAAGATCGGACTTCTACGCAGTATTTT. The chain combines TRBV4-2 with TRBJ2-3; possibly TRBD2 for D (5 bases). This CDR3 comprises 13 residues. Germline V lookup: CDR1 LGHNA, CDR2 YNFKEQ. Trimming removed 0 bases from V and 8 bases from J, with 9 bases in between.

The chain combines TRBV7-9 with TRBJ2-5; 11 bases map to TRBD2. There are 16 residues in the CDR3. Germline V gene lookup returns CDR1 SEHNR and CDR2 FQNEAQ (reference sequence). The junction had 9 bases not matched to a gene; V was cut back by 5 bases and J by 4 bases. For the CDR3, the DNA is TGTGCCAGCAGCATCCCCCGCCTAGCGGGGGGAGAGACCCAGTACTTC. Residues: CASSIPRLAGGETQYF.

This chain uses TRBV5-1 with TRBJ2-3; D remains unclear. V was cut by 3 bases and J by 1 base, with 18 bases left in between. The CDR3 runs to 17 residues. CDR1 is SGHRS and CDR2 is YFSETQ in the germline V gene. The DNA of the CDR3 is TGCGCCAGCAGCTCAATGGGCAGAGCGCCTCGCACAGATACGCAGTATTTT. Protein product: CASSSMGRAPRTDTQYF.

The chain links TRBV10-2 to TRBJ2-3; the match to TRBD1 covers 11 bases. Trimming removed 7 bases from V and 6 bases from J; junction bases left unmatched: 6. Germline V gene data show CDR1 as WSHSY and CDR2 as SAAADI. This CDR3 has 14 residues. In DNA form, the CDR3 reads TGCGCCAGCAAACCGGGACAGGGGGGGGATACGCAGTATTTT. Protein: CASKPGQGGDTQYF.

The V call is TRBV7-9, the J call TRBJ2-7; D perhaps matches TRBD2 (6 bases). Trimming took off 3 bases at V and 8 bases at J, with 14 bases between the two ends. From germline, CDR1 is SEHNR and CDR2 FQNEAQ (reference sequence). The CDR3 contains 13 residues. CDR3 region: CASSFGGEEKQYF. The DNA of the CDR3 is TGTGCCAGCAGCTTTGGAGGGGAGGAGAAGCAGTACTTC.

The J gene is TRBJ2-5, the V gene TRBV18, with D possibly matching TRBD2 (6 bases). This CDR3 comprises 14 residues. Germline assignment: CDR1 KGHSH and CDR2 LQKENI. Between the trimmed V and J ends, which lost 3 bases and 5 bases, there was a span of 13 bases. The CDR3 DNA reads TGTGCCAGCTCACCCGTAGCGGTGCGCGAGACCCAGTACTTC. It is translated as CASSPVAVRETQYF.

This clone was detected a few times. The rearrangement joins TRBV29-1 to TRBJ2-1; 8 bases agree with TRBD2. V gave up 4 bases and J gave up 4 bases; unmatched junction bases: 3. CDR1 and CDR2 (germline): SQVTM, ANQGSEA. The CDR3 spans 13 residues. The CDR3 DNA sequence: TGCAGCGTTGGACTAGCGCAATACAATGAGCAGTTCTTC. Protein: CSVGLAQYNEQFF.

This clone was detected many times. The chain recombines TRBV19 with TRBJ2-1, with TRBD1 matching 7 bases. V lost 6 bases, J lost 3 bases, and 5 bases stayed unmatched. Germline V gives CDR1 LNHDA, CDR2 SQIVND (reference sequence). The CDR3 sequence is 14 residues long. This CDR3 reads CASRRTGLYNEQFF. Here the CDR3 DNA reads TGTGCCAGTAGACGGACAGGACTCTACAATGAGCAGTTCTTC.

The V call is TRBV7-2, the J call TRBJ1-1; D is ambiguous. The CDR3 loop spans 12 amino acids. The ends were cut back, 3 bases at V and 5 bases at J, with 7 bases in the middle. Germline assignment: CDR1 SGHTA and CDR2 FQGNSA. The CDR3 DNA follows: TGTGCCAGCAGCTTTGGCAGTACTGAAGCTTTCTTT. Its translation: CASSFGSTEAFF.

J is TRBJ1-5 and V is TRBV28; D might be TRBD1 (6 bases). V lost 5 bases to trimming and J lost 3 bases, with 8 bases between them. The CDR3 is made up of 13 amino acids. Looked up from germline, CDR1 is MDHEN and CDR2 is SYDVKM. The CDR3 sequence: CASSTGSNQPQHF. In DNA, the CDR3 is TGTGCCAGCAGTACAGGGTCCAATCAGCCCCAGCATTTT.

This clone was seen only a few times. The chain combines TRBV18 with TRBJ2-3; D assignment may be TRBD1 or TRBD2 (5 bases each). Trimming left V 6 bases short and J 5 bases short, with 15 bases between. In germline, CDR1 is KGHSH, CDR2 LQKENI. The CDR3 loop spans 14 amino acids. CDR3: CASSSGTAGDTQYF. CDR3 in DNA: TGTGCCAGCTCCTCCGGGACCGCGGGAGATACGCAGTATTTT. Full variable domain (outside the CDR3, taken from reference TRBV18 and TRBJ2-3): NAGVMQNPRHLVRRRGQEARLRCSPMKGHSHVYWYRQLPEEGLKFMVYLQKENIIDESGMPKERFSAEFPKEGPSILRIQQVVRGDSAAYFCASSSGTAGDTQYFGPGTRLTVL.

There are many counts of this clone. Distinct nucleotide sequences in the sample also encode this CDR3. The chain joins TRBV30 to TRBJ2-2, with 8 bases identical to TRBD2. The CDR3 is made up of 15 amino acids. Per germline, CDR1 GTSNPN and CDR2 SVGIG (reference sequence). The V gene end was trimmed by 2 bases and the J gene end by 0 bases; junction bases not matched to a gene: 2. The CDR3 sequence: CAWSPGLANTGELFF. The CDR3 region has the DNA TGTGCCTGGAGTCCGGGACTAGCGAACACCGGGGAGCTGTTTTTT.

With respect to this clone: Since a far larger clone is one base different, this is likely a read error. The chain carries TRBV4-1 and TRBJ2-1; 10 nucleotides align to TRBD2. CDR1 is MGHRA, CDR2 YSYEKL, per germline. This CDR3 contains 14 residues. V was pared by 4 bases and J by 9 bases, with 6 bases of the junction left unmatched. The CDR3 DNA follows: TGCGCCAGCAGCCGTACTAGCGGGATTAGTGAGCAGTTCTTC. Amino acids: CASSRTSGISEQFF.

This clone occurred a few times. The chain recombines TRBV11-2 with TRBJ2-5; 14 bases map to TRBD2. CDR3 length equals 16 residues. Looked up from germline, CDR1 is SGHAT and CDR2 is FQNNGV. V lost 5 bases and J lost 2; bases outside the gene matches: 4. This CDR3 reads CASSPRLAGGQETQYF. Here the CDR3 DNA reads TGTGCCAGCAGCCCGCGACTAGCGGGAGGGCAAGAGACCCAGTACTTC.

The chain uses TRBV7-9 and TRBJ1-2, with D perhaps matching TRBD1 (6 bases). The CDR3 totals 11 residues. Germline V gene data show CDR1 as SEHNR and CDR2 as FQNEAQ (reference sequence). Trimming left V 5 bases short and J 10 bases short, with 11 bases between. CDR3 loop: CASSRTDVYTF. The CDR3 DNA reads as TGTGCCAGCAGCCGGACAGATGTCTACACCTTC. The entire variable domain, with the rest obtained from reference TRBV7-9 and TRBJ1-2, is as follows: DTGVSQNPRHKITKRGQNVTFRCDPISEHNRLYWYRQTLGQGPEFLTYFQNEAQLEKSRLLSDRFSAERPKGSFSTLEIQRTEQGDSAMYLCASSRTDVYTFGSGTRLTVV.

V gene TRBV11-1 combines with J gene TRBJ1-3; TRBD1 might be the D (5 bases). With 1 base removed from V and 0 bases from J, the gap between germline ends came to 13 bases. The CDR3 loop spans 17 amino acids. From germline, CDR1 is SGHAT and CDR2 FQDESV (reference sequence). The CDR3 bases are TGTGCCAGCAGCTTAGAAGGGACTCAGTTCTCTGGAAACACCATATATTTT. It specifies CASSLEGTQFSGNTIYF.

The chain employs TRBV27 and TRBJ1-6; a weak D match, TRBD1 (5 bases). The V end lost 5 bases, the J end lost 5 bases, and 13 bases lay between the germline ends. CDR3 length equals 15 residues. The V gene's germline CDR1 is MNHEY and CDR2 SMNVEV (reference sequence). The CDR3 loop is CASSTGHSNNSPLHF. The DNA for the CDR3 is TGTGCCAGCAGTACCGGACACTCGAATAATTCACCCCTCCACTTT.

The J gene is TRBJ1-1, the V gene TRBV5-1; TRBD1 matches 8 bases. Looked up from germline, CDR1 is SGHRS and CDR2 is YFSETQ. The CDR3 contains 14 residues. V trimming: 2 bases; J trimming: 3 bases; junction bases outside the gene matches: 3. The CDR3 protein is CASSFTGGDTEAFF. DNA of the CDR3: TGCGCCAGCAGCTTTACAGGGGGAGACACTGAAGCTTTCTTT.